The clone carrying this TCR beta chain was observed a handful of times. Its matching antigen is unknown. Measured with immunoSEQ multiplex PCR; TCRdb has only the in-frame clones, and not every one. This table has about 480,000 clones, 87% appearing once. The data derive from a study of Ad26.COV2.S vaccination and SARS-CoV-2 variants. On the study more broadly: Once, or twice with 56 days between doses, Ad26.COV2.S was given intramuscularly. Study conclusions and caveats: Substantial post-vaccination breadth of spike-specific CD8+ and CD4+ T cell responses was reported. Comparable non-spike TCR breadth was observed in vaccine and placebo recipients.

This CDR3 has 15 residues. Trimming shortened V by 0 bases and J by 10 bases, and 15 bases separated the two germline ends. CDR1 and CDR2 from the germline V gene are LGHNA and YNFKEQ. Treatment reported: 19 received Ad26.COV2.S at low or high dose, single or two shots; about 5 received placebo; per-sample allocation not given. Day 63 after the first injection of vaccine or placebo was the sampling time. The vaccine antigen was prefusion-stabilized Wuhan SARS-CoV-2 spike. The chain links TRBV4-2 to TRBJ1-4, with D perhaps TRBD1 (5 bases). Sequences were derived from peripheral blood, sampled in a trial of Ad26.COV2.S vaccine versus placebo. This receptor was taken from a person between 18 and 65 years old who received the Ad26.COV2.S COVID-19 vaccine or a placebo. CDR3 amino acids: CASSQEAGIVRKLFF. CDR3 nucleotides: TGTGCCAGCAGCCAAGAGGCAGGGATCGTGCGAAAACTGTTTTTT.